Listed below are T cell receptor beta chains from one sample, sequenced in a study of T cell responses to AZD1222 COVID-19 vaccine. The repertoire was sequenced with immunoSEQ multiplex PCR; TCRdb's copy has only in-frame clones and lacks some. The sample comprises around 130,000 clones, around 94% of which are singletons, and 6% to 7% rests with the top ten. The sequencing here drew on peripheral blood, taken on day 0 of AZD1222 vaccination. The receptor set was obtained from an adult in good health. The CDR3 runs from the conserved cysteine through the conserved F or W. The order of the fields is J gene, D gene, CDR3 length, clone size, V gene, CDR3 DNA, CDR3 protein. The D gene is left open where the match is weak. Part of the rows lack a size; the others show once, few, many or a class for expanded clones.

J gene: TRBJ1-2
D gene: NA
CDR3 length: 15
clone size: NA
V gene: TRBV24-1
CDR3 DNA: TGTGCCACCGCCAACGCCCGGGATGAGAACTATGGCTACACCTTC
CDR3 protein: CATANARDENYGYTF

J gene: TRBJ1-2
D gene: TRBD1
CDR3 length: 14
clone size: once
V gene: TRBV29-1
CDR3 DNA: TGCAGCGCCGTTCTGACAGGGAAGCACTATGGCTACACCTTC
CDR3 protein: CSAVLTGKHYGYTF

J gene: TRBJ2-2
D gene: TRBD1
CDR3 length: 14
clone size: once
V gene: TRBV27
CDR3 DNA: TGTGCCAGCAGCTGGACAGGGGTAACCGGGGAGCTGTTTTTT
CDR3 protein: CASSWTGVTGELFF

J gene: TRBJ2-3
D gene: TRBD2
CDR3 length: 16
clone size: NA
V gene: TRBV7-9
CDR3 DNA: TGTGCCAGCAGCCCCCCTAGCGGTTCCCAGTGGGATACGCAGTATTTT
CDR3 protein: CASSPPSGSQWDTQYF

J gene: TRBJ1-2
D gene: NA
CDR3 length: 17
clone size: once
V gene: TRBV4-2
CDR3 DNA: TGTGCCAGCAGCCAAGGGGCTGTACTAACACTGGGCTCTGGCTACACCTTC
CDR3 protein: CASSQGAVLTLGSGYTF

J gene: TRBJ2-1
D gene: NA
CDR3 length: 14
clone size: NA
V gene: TRBV6-4
CDR3 DNA: TGTGCCAGCAGTGACTCGTCTGGCTACAATGAGCAGTTCTTC
CDR3 protein: CASSDSSGYNEQFF

J gene: TRBJ2-5
D gene: NA
CDR3 length: 13
clone size: NA
V gene: TRBV7-6
CDR3 DNA: TGTGCCAGCAGCTTTAACGGGAGAGAGACCCAGTACTTC
CDR3 protein: CASSFNGRETQYF

J gene: TRBJ2-7
D gene: NA
CDR3 length: 15
clone size: NA
V gene: TRBV4-3
CDR3 DNA: TGCGCCAGCAGCCAAGAAGACGGGAGCTCCTACGAGCAGTACTTC
CDR3 protein: CASSQEDGSSYEQYF

J gene: TRBJ1-4
D gene: NA
CDR3 length: 15
clone size: NA
V gene: TRBV28
CDR3 DNA: TGTGCCAGCAGTTTAAAGGGTCCGGGGAGTGAAAAACTGTTTTTT
CDR3 protein: CASSLKGPGSEKLFF

J gene: TRBJ2-7
D gene: TRBD1
CDR3 length: 15
clone size: once
V gene: TRBV18
CDR3 DNA: TGTGCCAGCTCACCATCGCGACAGGGGTCCTACGAGCAGTACTTC
CDR3 protein: CASSPSRQGSYEQYF

J gene: TRBJ1-1
D gene: NA
CDR3 length: 19
clone size: NA
V gene: TRBV19
CDR3 DNA: TGTGCCAGTAGTATAGATAGACAAGGGGCTTACCGAATTAACACTGAAGCTTTCTTT
CDR3 protein: CASSIDRQGAYRINTEAFF

J gene: TRBJ2-3
D gene: NA
CDR3 length: 15
clone size: NA
V gene: TRBV5-1
CDR3 DNA: TGCGCCAGCAGCCAGACAGCAACATCCACAGATACGCAGTATTTT
CDR3 protein: CASSQTATSTDTQYF

J gene: TRBJ2-3
D gene: TRBD1
CDR3 length: 12
clone size: NA
V gene: TRBV6-5
CDR3 DNA: TGTGCCAGCAGATCACAGGGGGATACGCAGTATTTT
CDR3 protein: CASRSQGDTQYF

J gene: TRBJ1-1
D gene: TRBD1
CDR3 length: 14
clone size: NA
V gene: TRBV6-1
CDR3 DNA: TGTGCCAGCAGTGACCCGGGACAGGGGGTGTCGGCTTTCTTT
CDR3 protein: CASSDPGQGVSAFF

J gene: TRBJ2-2
D gene: NA
CDR3 length: 10
clone size: NA
V gene: TRBV11-2
CDR3 DNA: TGTGCCAGCAGGGGAGTGGAGCTGTTTTTT
CDR3 protein: CASRGVELFF

J gene: TRBJ1-6
D gene: NA
CDR3 length: 14
clone size: few
V gene: TRBV3-1/TRBV3-2
CDR3 DNA: TGTGCCAGCAGCCAAGATCAGAGGGCTTCACCCCTCCACTTT
CDR3 protein: CASSQDQRASPLHF

J gene: TRBJ2-7
D gene: TRBD1
CDR3 length: 14
clone size: NA
V gene: TRBV5-1
CDR3 DNA: TGCGCCAGCAGCGGGGACAGGGAGATCAACGAGCAGTACTTC
CDR3 protein: CASSGDREINEQYF

J gene: TRBJ2-2
D gene: NA
CDR3 length: 13
clone size: NA
V gene: TRBV27
CDR3 DNA: TGTGCCAGCAGTTTAGGGAGGACCGGGGAGCTGTTTTTT
CDR3 protein: CASSLGRTGELFF

J gene: TRBJ2-1
D gene: NA
CDR3 length: 16
clone size: NA
V gene: TRBV9
CDR3 DNA: TGTGCCAGCAGCGTAGCTCCCTACGGGAGCGTTGATGAGCAGTTCTTC
CDR3 protein: CASSVAPYGSVDEQFF

J gene: TRBJ1-1
D gene: TRBD1
CDR3 length: 16
clone size: NA
V gene: TRBV24-1
CDR3 DNA: TGTGCCACCAGCGGACAGGGGGCGCGTGGGAACACTGAAGCTTTCTTT
CDR3 protein: CATSGQGARGNTEAFF

J gene: TRBJ1-3
D gene: TRBD1
CDR3 length: 16
clone size: NA
V gene: TRBV28
CDR3 DNA: TGTGCCAGCAGTGTCGAGACAGGGGCGGCCGGAAACACCATATATTTT
CDR3 protein: CASSVETGAAGNTIYF

J gene: TRBJ1-1
D gene: NA
CDR3 length: 13
clone size: NA
V gene: TRBV18
CDR3 DNA: TGTGCCAGCTCTAGCCGGTTGAACACTGAAGCTTTCTTT
CDR3 protein: CASSSRLNTEAFF

J gene: TRBJ1-1
D gene: NA
CDR3 length: 14
clone size: NA
V gene: TRBV18
CDR3 DNA: TGTGCCAGCTCACTGGGGTCGGGGGGGACTGAAGCTTTCTTT
CDR3 protein: CASSLGSGGTEAFF

J gene: TRBJ2-1
D gene: NA
CDR3 length: 13
clone size: NA
V gene: TRBV7-2
CDR3 DNA: TGTGCCAGCAGCGAGGATCCGTTCAATGAGCAGTTCTTC
CDR3 protein: CASSEDPFNEQFF

J gene: TRBJ1-2
D gene: NA
CDR3 length: 13
clone size: NA
V gene: TRBV11-2
CDR3 DNA: TGTGCCAGCAGCTTAGCCCCTAACTATGGCTACACCTTC
CDR3 protein: CASSLAPNYGYTF

J gene: TRBJ1-3
D gene: NA
CDR3 length: 13
clone size: NA
V gene: TRBV14
CDR3 DNA: TGTGCCAGCGGACGGTTCTCTGGAAACACCATATATTTT
CDR3 protein: CASGRFSGNTIYF

J gene: TRBJ1-2
D gene: NA
CDR3 length: 13
clone size: NA
V gene: TRBV12-3/TRBV12-4
CDR3 DNA: TGTGCCAGCAGTCCAGGACAGAACTATGGCTACACCTTC
CDR3 protein: CASSPGQNYGYTF

J gene: TRBJ2-2
D gene: NA
CDR3 length: 13
clone size: NA
V gene: TRBV5-1
CDR3 DNA: TGCGCCAGCAGCTTGGCCCGCACCGGGGAGCTGTTTTTT
CDR3 protein: CASSLARTGELFF

J gene: TRBJ2-7
D gene: NA
CDR3 length: 13
clone size: once
V gene: TRBV5-1
CDR3 DNA: TGCGCCAGCAAAGCTTTATCAGTCGGCGAGCAGTACTTC
CDR3 protein: CASKALSVGEQYF

J gene: TRBJ1-3
D gene: NA
CDR3 length: 13
clone size: NA
V gene: TRBV7-3
CDR3 DNA: TGTGCCAGCAGCTTAACGAGGACAAACACCATATATTTT
CDR3 protein: CASSLTRTNTIYF

J gene: TRBJ1-6
D gene: NA
CDR3 length: 13
clone size: NA
V gene: TRBV6-5
CDR3 DNA: TGTGCCAGCAATCCGAGCCCTAGAGAACCCCTCCACTTT
CDR3 protein: CASNPSPREPLHF

J gene: TRBJ1-1
D gene: NA
CDR3 length: 13
clone size: NA
V gene: TRBV30
CDR3 DNA: TGTGCCTGGGCACAGGGCTCGAGCGCTGAAGCTTTCTTT
CDR3 protein: CAWAQGSSAEAFF

J gene: TRBJ2-1
D gene: NA
CDR3 length: 16
clone size: NA
V gene: TRBV7-6
CDR3 DNA: TGTGCCAGCAGCTGGAGACTTTTTCCCCCTTACAATGAGCAGTTCTTC
CDR3 protein: CASSWRLFPPYNEQFF

J gene: TRBJ2-3
D gene: NA
CDR3 length: 16
clone size: NA
V gene: TRBV5-5
CDR3 DNA: TGTGCCAGCAGCTTGGTTTATGTCAGGGGAATAGATACGCAGTATTTT
CDR3 protein: CASSLVYVRGIDTQYF

J gene: TRBJ1-2
D gene: NA
CDR3 length: 14
clone size: NA
V gene: TRBV28
CDR3 DNA: TGTGCCAGCAGTTTATCCGACGGGCCCTATGGCTACACCTTC
CDR3 protein: CASSLSDGPYGYTF

J gene: TRBJ2-7
D gene: TRBD1
CDR3 length: 16
clone size: NA
V gene: TRBV6-5
CDR3 DNA: TGTGCCAGCAGTTACTCCGGACAGGGCGAAGGTGGAGAGCAGTACTTC
CDR3 protein: CASSYSGQGEGGEQYF

J gene: TRBJ2-7
D gene: TRBD2
CDR3 length: 17
clone size: NA
V gene: TRBV7-6
CDR3 DNA: TGTGCCAGCAGCTTAGCTATCGGGACTAGGAGGAGCTACGAGCAGTACTTC
CDR3 protein: CASSLAIGTRRSYEQYF

J gene: TRBJ1-2
D gene: TRBD1
CDR3 length: 15
clone size: many
V gene: TRBV6-1
CDR3 DNA: TGTGCCAGCAGTGAAAACGCAGGGGGCTCGAGTGGCTACACCTTC
CDR3 protein: CASSENAGGSSGYTF

J gene: TRBJ1-2
D gene: NA
CDR3 length: 15
clone size: NA
V gene: TRBV27
CDR3 DNA: TGTGCCAGTAGATCCTCGGGGTCCTCGGGAGGGGGCTACACCTTC
CDR3 protein: CASRSSGSSGGGYTF

J gene: TRBJ2-7
D gene: TRBD2
CDR3 length: 17
clone size: NA
V gene: TRBV5-6
CDR3 DNA: TGTGCCAACCCCCGGGACGGGAGGACTAGGCCTTCCTACGAGCAGTACTTC
CDR3 protein: CANPRDGRTRPSYEQYF